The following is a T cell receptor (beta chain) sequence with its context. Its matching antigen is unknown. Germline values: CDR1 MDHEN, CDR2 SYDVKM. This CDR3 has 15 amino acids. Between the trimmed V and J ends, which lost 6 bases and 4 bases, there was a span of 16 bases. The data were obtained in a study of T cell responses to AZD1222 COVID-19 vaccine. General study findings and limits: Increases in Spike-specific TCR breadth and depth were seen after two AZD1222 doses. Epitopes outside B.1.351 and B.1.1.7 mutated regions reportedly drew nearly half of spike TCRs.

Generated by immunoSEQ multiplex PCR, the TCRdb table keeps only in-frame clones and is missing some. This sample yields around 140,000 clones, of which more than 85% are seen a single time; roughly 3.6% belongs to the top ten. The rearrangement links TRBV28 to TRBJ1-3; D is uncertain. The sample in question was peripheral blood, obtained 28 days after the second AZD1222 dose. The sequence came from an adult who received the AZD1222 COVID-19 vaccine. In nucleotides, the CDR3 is TGTGCCAGCAGCTCAGTCGCACAGATCGGAAACACCATATATTTT. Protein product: CASSSVAQIGNTIYF.